This T cell receptor beta chain stems from a study of blood T cell repertoires in COVID-19. Study-level background: The United States, Italy and Spain provided the acute and convalescent COVID-19 samples. The analysed material was cDNA or gDNA that came from T cells, B-cell-depleted T cells, or PBMCs.

CDR3 size: 13 residues. The germline CDR1 and CDR2 sequences are MNHEY and SMNVEV (reference sequence). Trimming removed 2 bases at V and 3 bases at J, with 7 bases between. Cohorts were assigned according to the clinical history that participants reported. The data were produced by immunoSEQ multiplex PCR, yet TCRdb's version contains in-frame clones alone and is incomplete. The sample records roughly 420,000 clones, 88% being singletons. This clonotype was sampled from a woman aged 25 to 39 with acute COVID-19. The chain has TRBV27 and TRBJ1-2; D not resolved. The sample consisted of PBMCs or T cells enriched from blood (not recorded which). CDR3 sequence: CASSLGSYYGYTF. Here the CDR3 DNA reads TGTGCCAGCAGTTTAGGCAGTTACTATGGCTACACCTTC.